The source of this TCR beta chain is a study of blood T cell repertoires in COVID-19. Recovered Cohort 3 donors showed two negative PCRs, clearance, or symptom resolution. In the original analysis: Reference gene primer amplification gave nucleated cell count estimates. Sequencing was performed with immunoSEQ multiplex PCR; in TCRdb, only in-frame clones are kept and a portion is missing. D and trimming come from the DNA, and the V and J calls and clone size come from that table. The repertoire holds a few hundred thousand clones, with around 88% as singletons. CDR3 size: 17 residues. CDR1 is SGHTA, CDR2 FQGTGA, per germline. After removal of 5 bases from V and 5 bases from J, the junction contained 13 bases not matched to a gene.

Input material: PBMCs or T cells enriched from blood (not recorded which). The sequence was obtained from a woman aged 25 to 39 who had recovered from COVID-19. This chain links TRBV7-3 with TRBJ2-1; 9 bases are shared with TRBD2. CDR3 DNA: TGTGCCAGCAGCCTCATTTATGCGGGAGGGCCTGACAATGAGCAGTTCTTC. It is translated as CASSLIYAGGPDNEQFF.